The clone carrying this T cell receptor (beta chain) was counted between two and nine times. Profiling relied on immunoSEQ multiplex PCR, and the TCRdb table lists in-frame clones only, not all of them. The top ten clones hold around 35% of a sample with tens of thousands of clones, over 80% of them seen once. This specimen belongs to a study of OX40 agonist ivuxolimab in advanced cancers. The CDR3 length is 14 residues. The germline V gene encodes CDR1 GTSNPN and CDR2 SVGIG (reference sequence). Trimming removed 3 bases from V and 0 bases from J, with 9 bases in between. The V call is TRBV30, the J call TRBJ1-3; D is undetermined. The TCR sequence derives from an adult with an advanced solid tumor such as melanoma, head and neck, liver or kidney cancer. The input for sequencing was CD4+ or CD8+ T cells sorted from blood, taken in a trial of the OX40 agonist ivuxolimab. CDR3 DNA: TGTGCCTGGAGGTGGGGAAGCTCTGGAAACACCATATATTTT. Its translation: CAWRWGSSGNTIYF.